The TCR beta chain described here comes from a study of monozygotic twins with inflammatory bowel disease. General study results and limits: Against healthy co-twins, IBD patients had lower TCRbeta diversity (measured by inverse Simpson). What may have added variability to patient repertoires is that immunosuppressive treatments differed.

The CDR3 has 14 residues. CDR1 and CDR2 (germline): SGHKS, YYEKEE (reference sequence). With regard to this clonotype: No antigen is known for it.

Every TCR library consumed roughly 4,000 ng of total RNA. Each UMI harboured a 6-nucleotide sample barcode and was appended via template switching. TCRdb reprocessed the 5' RACE reads; each CDR3 protein has one entry and no DNA is given. The table counts a few hundred thousand distinct CDR3 sequences; under 3% lies in the top ten. The sequence derives from a human donor with ulcerative colitis or Crohn's disease, or a healthy co-twin of an affected twin (not recorded which). Sequenced: blood. The chain joins TRBV5-5 to TRBJ2-5; TCRdb lists TRBD1, though no DNA is available to test this call. The CDR3 spells CASSLRQDQETQYF.